These T cell receptor beta chains were read from a single sample in a study of siplizumab effects on memory and regulatory T cells. Assay used: immunoSEQ multiplex PCR; TCRdb lists only in-frame clones, some missing. The table shows some 100,000 clones, with about 92% occurring only once. What was sequenced was Tregs sorted from blood. Source of these receptors: a human donor in good health. CDR3s include the opening cysteine and the closing phenylalanine or tryptophan. Each record gives: clone size, V gene, D gene, J gene, CDR3 DNA, CDR3 protein. D genes are given only for firm matches. Some rows mark clone size as missing; the rest say once, few, many or name a class of expanded clone.

clone size: .; V gene: TRBV27; D gene: .; J gene: TRBJ1-2; CDR3 DNA: TGTGCCAGCAGTTTCCACGGGACGGACCCCCGTTACGGCTACACCTTC; CDR3 protein: CASSFHGTDPRYGYTF
clone size: .; V gene: TRBV5-1; D gene: TRBD1; J gene: TRBJ2-2; CDR3 DNA: TGCGCCAGCAGCTACGCCGGGACAGAACTTACCGGGGAGCTGTTTTTT; CDR3 protein: CASSYAGTELTGELFF
clone size: .; V gene: TRBV5-4; D gene: TRBD1; J gene: TRBJ2-1; CDR3 DNA: TGTGCCAGCAGCTTGGGGACAGGGCTCCTAAGACAGTTCTTC; CDR3 protein: CASSLGTGLLRQFF
clone size: .; V gene: TRBV6-5; D gene: .; J gene: TRBJ1-1; CDR3 DNA: TGTGCCAGCAACCCAGGCTTGAACACTGAAGCTTTCTTT; CDR3 protein: CASNPGLNTEAFF
clone size: .; V gene: TRBV5-1; D gene: TRBD1; J gene: TRBJ1-1; CDR3 DNA: TGCGCCAGCAGCTTAGGACAGGGGGCGCAAAGGGTAACTGAAGCTTTCTTT; CDR3 protein: CASSLGQGAQRVTEAFF
clone size: .; V gene: TRBV7-3; D gene: TRBD1; J gene: TRBJ2-2; CDR3 DNA: TGTGCCAGCAGGAAGACAGGGGGAAATACCGGGGAGCTGTTTTTT; CDR3 protein: CASRKTGGNTGELFF
clone size: .; V gene: TRBV18; D gene: .; J gene: TRBJ1-5; CDR3 DNA: TGTGCCAGCTCACCCCAGGCAGGCGCAAATCAGCCCCAGCATTTT; CDR3 protein: CASSPQAGANQPQHF
clone size: .; V gene: TRBV21-1; D gene: .; J gene: TRBJ2-7; CDR3 DNA: TGTGCCAGCAGCGAGAGGGGGGGCTTCCATTTGTGGGAGCAGTACTTC; CDR3 protein: CASSERGGFHLWEQYF
clone size: .; V gene: TRBV10-3; D gene: .; J gene: TRBJ1-2; CDR3 DNA: TGTGCCATCAGTGAGCCGAGAAACTATGGCTACACCTTC; CDR3 protein: CAISEPRNYGYTF
clone size: .; V gene: TRBV6-1; D gene: .; J gene: TRBJ2-1; CDR3 DNA: TGTGCCAGCGACCTAGGTTACAATGAGCAGTTCTTC; CDR3 protein: CASDLGYNEQFF
clone size: .; V gene: TRBV7-9; D gene: .; J gene: TRBJ1-2; CDR3 DNA: TGTGCCAGCAGCTCAGACGGGACGGCGAAAAGCTACACCTTC; CDR3 protein: CASSSDGTAKSYTF
clone size: .; V gene: TRBV5-1; D gene: TRBD2; J gene: TRBJ2-3; CDR3 DNA: TGCGCCAGCAGCTTGAGCCGCGGGAGGGCGGCGGATACGCAGTATTTT; CDR3 protein: CASSLSRGRAADTQYF
clone size: .; V gene: TRBV6-1; D gene: .; J gene: TRBJ1-1; CDR3 DNA: TGTGCCAGCAGTGAGGTTAATGAAGCTTTCTTT; CDR3 protein: CASSEVNEAFF
clone size: few; V gene: TRBV19; D gene: .; J gene: TRBJ1-3; CDR3 DNA: TGTGCCAGTAGTATCTACGATGGAAACACCATATATTTT; CDR3 protein: CASSIYDGNTIYF
clone size: .; V gene: TRBV15; D gene: TRBD2; J gene: TRBJ2-2; CDR3 DNA: TGTGCCACCTCATTCCCCGGACTAGCGGGAGGGTACACCGGGGAGCTGTTTTTT; CDR3 protein: CATSFPGLAGGYTGELFF
clone size: .; V gene: TRBV6-6; D gene: .; J gene: TRBJ1-5; CDR3 DNA: TGTGCCAGCACCCCCCAGGGCTCAAGCAATCAGCCCCAGCATTTT; CDR3 protein: CASTPQGSSNQPQHF
clone size: .; V gene: TRBV7-6; D gene: .; J gene: TRBJ2-6; CDR3 DNA: TGTGCCAGCAGCTTAGTTCTGTTGTCGGGCCAGGGGCTCTCTGGGGCCAACGTCCTGACTTTC; CDR3 protein: CASSLVLLSGQGLSGANVLTF
clone size: .; V gene: TRBV27; D gene: .; J gene: TRBJ1-4; CDR3 DNA: TGTGCCAGTTCACATAGGGGCAGTAATGAAAAACTGTTTTTT; CDR3 protein: CASSHRGSNEKLFF
clone size: .; V gene: TRBV19; D gene: .; J gene: TRBJ1-4; CDR3 DNA: TGTGCCAGTAGTATGGTCGCAACTAATGAAAAACTGTTTTTT; CDR3 protein: CASSMVATNEKLFF
clone size: .; V gene: TRBV15; D gene: .; J gene: TRBJ2-1; CDR3 DNA: TGTGCCACCAGTCCGAGAAGACCCTACTCCTACAATGAGCAGTTCTTC; CDR3 protein: CATSPRRPYSYNEQFF
clone size: .; V gene: TRBV5-4; D gene: TRBD1; J gene: TRBJ2-1; CDR3 DNA: TGTGCCAGCAGCTTGGGACAGGGTTATGAGCAGTTCTTC; CDR3 protein: CASSLGQGYEQFF
clone size: .; V gene: TRBV7-3; D gene: TRBD2; J gene: TRBJ2-1; CDR3 DNA: TGTGCCAGCAGCCCCGCCCCTAGCGGGATAAGGGGTGAGCAGTTCTTC; CDR3 protein: CASSPAPSGIRGEQFF
clone size: .; V gene: TRBV19; D gene: .; J gene: TRBJ2-7; CDR3 DNA: TGTGCCAGTAGTCATCCCGGCGGGACCTCCTACGAGCAGTACTTC; CDR3 protein: CASSHPGGTSYEQYF
clone size: .; V gene: TRBV5-6; D gene: TRBD2; J gene: TRBJ2-5; CDR3 DNA: TGTGCCAGCAGCTTAGCCGGACTAGCGGAGACCCAGTACTTC; CDR3 protein: CASSLAGLAETQYF
clone size: .; V gene: TRBV5-1; D gene: .; J gene: TRBJ2-1; CDR3 DNA: TGCGCCAGCAGCTCGGTCCCCTACAATGAGCAGTTCTTC; CDR3 protein: CASSSVPYNEQFF
clone size: .; V gene: TRBV29-1; D gene: TRBD1; J gene: TRBJ2-5; CDR3 DNA: TGCAGCGTTGCTCGACAGGGGGCATTAGAGACCCAGTACTTC; CDR3 protein: CSVARQGALETQYF
clone size: .; V gene: TRBV19; D gene: TRBD1; J gene: TRBJ1-4; CDR3 DNA: TGTGCCAGTAGCCCGACAGGGACGAATGAAAAACTGTTTTTT; CDR3 protein: CASSPTGTNEKLFF
clone size: .; V gene: TRBV9; D gene: .; J gene: TRBJ1-3; CDR3 DNA: TGTGCCAGCAGCGTAGGAGGGGGTCTCTCTGGAAACACCATATATTTT; CDR3 protein: CASSVGGGLSGNTIYF
clone size: .; V gene: TRBV6-5; D gene: .; J gene: TRBJ2-7; CDR3 DNA: TGTGCCAGCAGTGTGGACGGACTCTACGAGCAGTACTTC; CDR3 protein: CASSVDGLYEQYF
clone size: .; V gene: TRBV18; D gene: TRBD1; J gene: TRBJ1-4; CDR3 DNA: TGTGCCAGCTCACCGGGACAGGGTAATGAAAAACTGTTTTTT; CDR3 protein: CASSPGQGNEKLFF
clone size: .; V gene: TRBV2; D gene: TRBD1; J gene: TRBJ1-3; CDR3 DNA: TGTGCCAGCAGCGAAGGACAGGGAGGTGGAAACACCATATATTTT; CDR3 protein: CASSEGQGGGNTIYF
clone size: .; V gene: TRBV27; D gene: TRBD1; J gene: TRBJ2-7; CDR3 DNA: TGTGCCAGCAGTTGGGACAGGGGAGCCTCCTACGAGCAGTACTTC; CDR3 protein: CASSWDRGASYEQYF
clone size: .; V gene: TRBV19; D gene: .; J gene: TRBJ1-1; CDR3 DNA: TGTGCCAGTAGTCTTGAGGGGATGAACACTGAAGCTTTCTTT; CDR3 protein: CASSLEGMNTEAFF
clone size: .; V gene: TRBV13; D gene: TRBD2; J gene: TRBJ2-4; CDR3 DNA: TGTGCCAGCAGCTTACGAGCGGGAGAAGCCAAAAACATTCAGTACTTC; CDR3 protein: CASSLRAGEAKNIQYF
clone size: .; V gene: TRBV7-2; D gene: TRBD2; J gene: TRBJ2-1; CDR3 DNA: TGTGCCAGCAGCTTAGCAAGGACTAGGTTCGATGAGCAGTTCTTC; CDR3 protein: CASSLARTRFDEQFF
clone size: .; V gene: TRBV19; D gene: .; J gene: TRBJ1-5; CDR3 DNA: TGTGCCAGTAGTACCGGGGGCAGGGCTCTAGGCAATCAGCCCCAGCATTTT; CDR3 protein: CASSTGGRALGNQPQHF
clone size: .; V gene: TRBV5-6; D gene: .; J gene: TRBJ2-3; CDR3 DNA: TGTGCCAGCACTTTCGCCGGCACAGATACGCAGTATTTT; CDR3 protein: CASTFAGTDTQYF
clone size: .; V gene: TRBV2; D gene: .; J gene: TRBJ2-7; CDR3 DNA: TGTGCCAGCAGATTCCGGGACTTAGCCTACGAGCAGTACTTC; CDR3 protein: CASRFRDLAYEQYF
clone size: .; V gene: TRBV18; D gene: .; J gene: TRBJ1-3; CDR3 DNA: TGTGCCAGCTCACCGCAGACAGTCTCTGGAAACACCATATATTTT; CDR3 protein: CASSPQTVSGNTIYF
clone size: .; V gene: TRBV11-2; D gene: .; J gene: TRBJ1-4; CDR3 DNA: TGTGCCAGCAGCACCCGGACAGCAGGGTTTGATGAAAAACTGTTTTTT; CDR3 protein: CASSTRTAGFDEKLFF
clone size: .; V gene: TRBV28; D gene: .; J gene: TRBJ1-5; CDR3 DNA: TGTGCCAGCAGTTCCCTCCCAGGGGCTGGTCAGCCCCAGCATTTT; CDR3 protein: CASSSLPGAGQPQHF
clone size: once; V gene: TRBV4-2; D gene: TRBD2; J gene: TRBJ2-3; CDR3 DNA: TGTGCCAGCTCACGGGCGGGAGGGCCGGATACGCAGTATTTT; CDR3 protein: CASSRAGGPDTQYF
clone size: .; V gene: TRBV19; D gene: TRBD1; J gene: TRBJ2-1; CDR3 DNA: TGTGCCAGTAGTATAGTTCAGACAGGGGGTAAGCAGTTCTTC; CDR3 protein: CASSIVQTGGKQFF
clone size: .; V gene: TRBV4-1; D gene: TRBD1; J gene: TRBJ1-5; CDR3 DNA: TGCGCCAGCAGCCAACGTTACATCGTGCAATGGGACAGGGCACAGCAGCCCCAGCATTTT; CDR3 protein: CASSQRYIVQWDRAQQPQHF
clone size: few; V gene: TRBV19; D gene: .; J gene: TRBJ1-2; CDR3 DNA: TGTGCCAGTAATCCTCGTGGGGGGGATGGCTACACCTTC; CDR3 protein: CASNPRGGDGYTF
clone size: .; V gene: TRBV27; D gene: TRBD1; J gene: TRBJ2-1; CDR3 DNA: TGTGCCAGCAGGACAGGGGAATCCTACAATGAGCAGTTCTTC; CDR3 protein: CASRTGESYNEQFF
clone size: .; V gene: TRBV6-1; D gene: .; J gene: TRBJ1-1; CDR3 DNA: TGTGCCAGCAGTGACCGGGACATTACTGAAGCTTTCTTT; CDR3 protein: CASSDRDITEAFF
clone size: .; V gene: TRBV18; D gene: .; J gene: TRBJ1-1; CDR3 DNA: TGTGCCAGCTCACCACGGGGAGGATGGAACACTGAAGCTTTCTTT; CDR3 protein: CASSPRGGWNTEAFF
clone size: .; V gene: TRBV28; D gene: .; J gene: TRBJ1-5; CDR3 DNA: TGTGCCTCCAATGGAGATCGCAATCAGCCCCAGCATTTT; CDR3 protein: CASNGDRNQPQHF
clone size: .; V gene: TRBV7-7; D gene: TRBD2; J gene: TRBJ2-2; CDR3 DNA: TGTGCTAGCAGCTTAGAGCCTCCACGGTCCCTAGCGGGAGTTTTTCGAACCGGGGAGCTGTTTTTT; CDR3 protein: CASSLEPPRSLAGVFRTGELFF
clone size: .; V gene: TRBV12-5; D gene: .; J gene: TRBJ2-5; CDR3 DNA: TGTGCTAGTGCTTTACAAGAGACCCAGTACTTC; CDR3 protein: CASALQETQYF